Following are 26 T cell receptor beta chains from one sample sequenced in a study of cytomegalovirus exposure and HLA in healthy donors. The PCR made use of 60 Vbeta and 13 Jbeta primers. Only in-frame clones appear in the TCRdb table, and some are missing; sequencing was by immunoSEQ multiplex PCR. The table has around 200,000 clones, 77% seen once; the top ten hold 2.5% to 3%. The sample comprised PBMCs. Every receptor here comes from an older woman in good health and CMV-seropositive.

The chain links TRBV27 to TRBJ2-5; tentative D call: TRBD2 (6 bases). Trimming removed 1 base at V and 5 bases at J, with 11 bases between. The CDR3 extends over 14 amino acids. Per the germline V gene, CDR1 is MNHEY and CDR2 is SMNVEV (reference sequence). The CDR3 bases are TGTGCCAGCAGTTTATGGGGGGACGAGGAGACCCAGTACTTC. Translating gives CASSLWGDEETQYF.

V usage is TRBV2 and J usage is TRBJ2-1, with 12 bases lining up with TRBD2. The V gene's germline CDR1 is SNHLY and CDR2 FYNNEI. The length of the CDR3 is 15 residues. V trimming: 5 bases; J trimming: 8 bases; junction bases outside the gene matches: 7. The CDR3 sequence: CASSPSGRARDEQFF. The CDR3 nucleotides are TGTGCCAGCAGTCCTAGCGGGAGGGCCAGGGATGAGCAGTTCTTC.

CDR3 nucleotide sequence: TGCAGCGTCGGACAGGGCCACACAGATACGCAGTATTTT. It is translated as CSVGQGHTDTQYF. The genes are TRBV29-1 and TRBJ2-3, with 8 bases identical to TRBD1. The trim removed 6 bases at V and 2 bases at J, leaving 4 bases unmatched. The CDR3 is made up of 13 amino acids. Looked up from germline, CDR1 is SQVTM and CDR2 is ANQGSEA.

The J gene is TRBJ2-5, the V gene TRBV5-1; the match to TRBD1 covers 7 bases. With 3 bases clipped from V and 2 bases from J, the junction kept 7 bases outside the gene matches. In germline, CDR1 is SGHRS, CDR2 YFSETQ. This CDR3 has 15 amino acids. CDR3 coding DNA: TGCGCCAGCAGCTCCCTGGGCAGGGGGCAAGAGACCCAGTACTTC. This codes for CASSSLGRGQETQYF.

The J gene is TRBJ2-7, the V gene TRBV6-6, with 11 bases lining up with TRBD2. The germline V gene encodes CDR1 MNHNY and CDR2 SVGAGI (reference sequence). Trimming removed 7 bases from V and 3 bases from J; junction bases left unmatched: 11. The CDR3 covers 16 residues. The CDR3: CASTTSGSRGHYEQYF. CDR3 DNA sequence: TGTGCCAGCACAACTAGCGGGAGTAGGGGCCACTACGAGCAGTACTTC.

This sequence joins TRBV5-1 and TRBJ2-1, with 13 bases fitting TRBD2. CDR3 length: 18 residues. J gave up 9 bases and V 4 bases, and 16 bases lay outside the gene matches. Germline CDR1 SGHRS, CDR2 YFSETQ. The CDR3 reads CASSVGTSGASAQGEQFF. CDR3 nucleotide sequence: TGCGCCAGCAGCGTAGGGACTAGCGGGGCGTCGGCCCAGGGTGAGCAGTTCTTC.

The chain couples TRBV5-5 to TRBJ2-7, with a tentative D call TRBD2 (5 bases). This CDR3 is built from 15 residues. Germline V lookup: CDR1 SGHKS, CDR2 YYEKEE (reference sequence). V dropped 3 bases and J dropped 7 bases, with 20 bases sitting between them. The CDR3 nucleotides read TGTGCCAGCAGCTCTTCGGCGGGTGGGATCAGGGAGCAGTACTTC. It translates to CASSSSAGGIREQYF. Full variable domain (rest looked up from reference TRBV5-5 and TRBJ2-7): DAGVTQSPTHLIKTRGQQVTLRCSPISGHKSVSWYQQVLGQGPQFIFQYYEKEERGRGNFPDRFSARQFPNYSSELNVNALLLGDSALYLCASSSSAGGIREQYFGPGTRLTVT.

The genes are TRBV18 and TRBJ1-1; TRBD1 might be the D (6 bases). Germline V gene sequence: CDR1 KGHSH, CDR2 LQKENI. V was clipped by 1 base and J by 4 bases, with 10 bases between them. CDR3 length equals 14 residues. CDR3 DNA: TGTGCCAGCTCACCACGCCAGGGGATCACTGAAGCTTTCTTT. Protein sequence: CASSPRQGITEAFF.

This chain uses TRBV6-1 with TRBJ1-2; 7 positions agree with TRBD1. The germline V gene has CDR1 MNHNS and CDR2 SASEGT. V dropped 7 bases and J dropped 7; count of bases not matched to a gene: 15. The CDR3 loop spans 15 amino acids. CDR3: CASKNRNRGFSGYTF. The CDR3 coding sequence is TGTGCCAGCAAGAACCGGAACAGGGGCTTTAGTGGCTACACCTTC.

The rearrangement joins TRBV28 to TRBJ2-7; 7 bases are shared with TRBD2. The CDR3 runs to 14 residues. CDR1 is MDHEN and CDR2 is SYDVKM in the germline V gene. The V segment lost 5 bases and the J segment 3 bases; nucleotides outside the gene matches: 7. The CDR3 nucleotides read TGTGCCAGCAGTCCTATGGGGGGGGTCTACGAGCAGTACTTC. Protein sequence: CASSPMGGVYEQYF.

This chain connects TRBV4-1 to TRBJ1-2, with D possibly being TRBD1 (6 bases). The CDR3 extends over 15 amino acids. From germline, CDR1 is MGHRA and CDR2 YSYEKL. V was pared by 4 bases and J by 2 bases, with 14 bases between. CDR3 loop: CASSPAGATNYGYTF. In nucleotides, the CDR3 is TGCGCCAGCAGCCCGGCAGGGGCTACAAACTATGGCTACACCTTC.

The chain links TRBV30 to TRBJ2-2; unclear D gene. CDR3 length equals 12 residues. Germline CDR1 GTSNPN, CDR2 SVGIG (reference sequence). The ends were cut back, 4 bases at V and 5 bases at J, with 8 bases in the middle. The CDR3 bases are TGTGCCTGGAAGTTCCAGACCGGGGAGCTGTTTTTT. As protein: CAWKFQTGELFF.

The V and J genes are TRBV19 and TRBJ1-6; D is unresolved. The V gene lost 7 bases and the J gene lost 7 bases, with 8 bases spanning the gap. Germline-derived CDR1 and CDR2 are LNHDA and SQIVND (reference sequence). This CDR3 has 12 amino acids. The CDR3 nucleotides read TGTGCCAGTAAGAGGCCGAATTCACCCCTCCACTTT. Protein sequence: CASKRPNSPLHF.

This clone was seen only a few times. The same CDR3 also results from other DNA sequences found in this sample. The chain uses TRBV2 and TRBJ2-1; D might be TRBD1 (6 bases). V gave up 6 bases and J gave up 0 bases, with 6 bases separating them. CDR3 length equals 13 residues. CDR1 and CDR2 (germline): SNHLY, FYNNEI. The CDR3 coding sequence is TGTGCCAGCAGGGACAGCTCCTACAATGAGCAGTTCTTC. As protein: CASRDSSYNEQFF.

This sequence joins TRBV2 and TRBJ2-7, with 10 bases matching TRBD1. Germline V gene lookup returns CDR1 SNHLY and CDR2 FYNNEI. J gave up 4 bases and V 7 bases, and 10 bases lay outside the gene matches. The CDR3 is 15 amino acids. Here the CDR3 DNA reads TGTGCCAGCACCGAAAGGGACAGGGGATGGTACGAGCAGTACTTC. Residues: CASTERDRGWYEQYF.

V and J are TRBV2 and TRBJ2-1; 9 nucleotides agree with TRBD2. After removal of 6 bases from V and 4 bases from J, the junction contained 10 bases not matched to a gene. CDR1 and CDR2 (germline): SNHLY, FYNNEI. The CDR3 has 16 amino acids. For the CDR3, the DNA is TGTGCCAGCAGCGAATCTTCGGGACTAGCTTACAATGAGCAGTTCTTC. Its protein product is CASSESSGLAYNEQFF.

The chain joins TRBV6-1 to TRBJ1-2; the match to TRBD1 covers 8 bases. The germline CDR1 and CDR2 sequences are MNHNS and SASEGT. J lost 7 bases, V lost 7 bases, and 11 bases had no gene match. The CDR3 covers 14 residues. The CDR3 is CASTLGQGGSGYTF. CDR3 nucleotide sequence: TGTGCCAGCACTCTCGGACAGGGCGGAAGTGGCTACACCTTC.

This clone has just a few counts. The CDR3: CASSPEGLAGGFTGELFF. CDR3 DNA sequence: TGTGCCAGCTCACCAGAGGGACTAGCGGGAGGATTCACCGGGGAGCTGTTTTTT. V gene TRBV18 combines with J gene TRBJ2-2, with 15 bases that match TRBD2. CDR3 length: 18 residues. Germline values: CDR1 KGHSH, CDR2 LQKENI. Unmatched junction bases numbered 5, after V lost 2 bases and J lost 4 bases.

The CDR3 sequence is CAWAKTDMNTEAFF. The CDR3 coding sequence is TGTGCCTGGGCGAAGACAGATATGAACACTGAAGCTTTCTTT. V gene TRBV30 combines with J gene TRBJ1-1; maybe TRBD1 (5 bases). CDR3 size: 14 residues. Germline V lookup: CDR1 GTSNPN, CDR2 SVGIG (reference sequence). The ends were cut back, 5 bases at V and 0 bases at J, with 13 bases in the middle.

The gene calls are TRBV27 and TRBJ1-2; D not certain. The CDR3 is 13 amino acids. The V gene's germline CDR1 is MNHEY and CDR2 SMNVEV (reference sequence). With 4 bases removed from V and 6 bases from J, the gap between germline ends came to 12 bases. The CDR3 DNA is TGTGCCAGCAGTTCGACATTTTCACATGGCTACACCTTC. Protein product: CASSSTFSHGYTF.

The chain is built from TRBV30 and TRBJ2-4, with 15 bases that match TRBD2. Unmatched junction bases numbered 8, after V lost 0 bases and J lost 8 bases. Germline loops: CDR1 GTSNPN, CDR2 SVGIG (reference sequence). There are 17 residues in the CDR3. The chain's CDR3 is CAWSVGLAGGHGDIQYF. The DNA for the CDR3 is TGTGCCTGGAGTGTAGGACTAGCGGGAGGGCATGGTGACATTCAGTACTTC.

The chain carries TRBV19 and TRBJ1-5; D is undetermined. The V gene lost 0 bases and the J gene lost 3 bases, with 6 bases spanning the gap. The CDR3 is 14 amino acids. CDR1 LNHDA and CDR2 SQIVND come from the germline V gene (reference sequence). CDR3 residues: CASSIDYYNQPQHF. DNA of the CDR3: TGTGCCAGTAGTATAGATTACTACAATCAGCCCCAGCATTTT.

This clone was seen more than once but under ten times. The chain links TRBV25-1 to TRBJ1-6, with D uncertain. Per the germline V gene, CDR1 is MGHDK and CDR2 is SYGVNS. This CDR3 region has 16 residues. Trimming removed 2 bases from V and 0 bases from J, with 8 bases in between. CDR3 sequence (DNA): TGTGCCAGCAGTGAACACGGGAGCTCCTATAATTCACCCCTCCACTTT. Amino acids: CASSEHGSSYNSPLHF.

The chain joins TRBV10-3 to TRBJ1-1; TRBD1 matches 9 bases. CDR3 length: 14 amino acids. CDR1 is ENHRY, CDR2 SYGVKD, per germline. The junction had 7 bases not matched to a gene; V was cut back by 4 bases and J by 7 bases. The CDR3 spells CAISAAGTGIEAFF. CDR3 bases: TGTGCCATCAGTGCCGCCGGGACAGGGATTGAAGCTTTCTTT.

CDR3 sequence (DNA): TGTGCCAGCAGCTTTGGGGACTCCTCGGGAGAAAAACTGTTTTTT. It translates to CASSFGDSSGEKLFF. This chain joins TRBV7-9 and TRBJ1-4, with a weak D call TRBD1 (5 bases). Germline CDR1 and CDR2: SEHNR and FQNEAQ (reference sequence). Trimming stripped 3 bases from V and 8 bases from J, with 16 bases between. This CDR3 region has 15 residues.

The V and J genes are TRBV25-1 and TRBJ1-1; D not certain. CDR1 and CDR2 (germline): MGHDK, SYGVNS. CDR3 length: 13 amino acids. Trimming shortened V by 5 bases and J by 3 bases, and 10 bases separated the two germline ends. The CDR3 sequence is CASSRGLDTEAFF. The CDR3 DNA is TGTGCCAGCAGTAGAGGGTTGGACACTGAAGCTTTCTTT.